Shown below are 7 T cell receptor beta chains from a single sample sequenced in a study of metastatic and nonmetastatic thyroid tumors. TCRdb reassembled clones from the PCR reads with MiXCR. The data show 45,000 to 50,000 clones, with around a quarter seen just once and around 3% held by the top ten. There were no patients who had received any treatment before thyroid surgery. The sequencing sample was made of blood. All receptors come from a male donor with papillary thyroid cancer or a benign thyroid nodule (not recorded which). Some clones in this sample may be carry-over from other donors' samples.

The sample holds many counts of this clone. V and J are TRBV19 and TRBJ2-1; TRBD1 aligns across 8 bases. The CDR3 is 17 amino acids. V dropped 5 bases and J dropped 0; count of bases not matched to a gene: 9. Germline V lookup: CDR1 LNHDA, CDR2 SQIVND (reference sequence). CDR3 protein: CASSPRTGISSYNEQFF. In DNA, the CDR3 is TGTGCCAGTAGTCCCCGGACAGGGATAAGCTCCTACAATGAGCAGTTCTTC. Complete variable domain (other parts from reference TRBV19 and TRBJ2-1): DGGITQSPKYLFRKEGQNVTLSCEQNLNHDAMYWYRQDPGQGLRLIYYSQIVNDFQKGDIAEGYSVSREKKESFPLTVTSAQKNPTAFYLCASSPRTGISSYNEQFFGPGTRLTVL.

This clone was picked up one time. The chain combines TRBV20-1 with TRBJ2-1, with 7 bases lining up with TRBD2. V was clipped by 4 bases and J by 4 bases; unmatched bases: 10. The CDR3 spans 15 residues. Germline assignment: CDR1 DFQATT and CDR2 SNEGSKA (reference sequence). Here the CDR3 reads CSAKKTGGLYNEQFF. DNA for the CDR3: TGCAGTGCTAAAAAAACGGGAGGCCTGTACAATGAGCAGTTCTTC.

This clone was seen at least ten times. The rearrangement uses TRBV3-1 and TRBJ2-1; 10 bases agree with TRBD2. The CDR3 length is 14 residues. Trimming removed 2 bases from V and 9 bases from J; junction bases left unmatched: 4. Germline CDR1 and CDR2: LGHDT and YNNKEL (reference sequence). CDR3 region: CASSQIAGGGEQFF. The CDR3, as DNA: TGTGCCAGCAGCCAAATAGCGGGAGGCGGTGAGCAGTTCTTC.

This clone occurred many times. The rearrangement links TRBV20-1 to TRBJ2-5, with 8 positions matching TRBD1. The CDR3 extends over 11 amino acids. Germline V gene data show CDR1 as DFQATT and CDR2 as SNEGSKA (reference sequence). The CDR3 nucleotides read TGCAGCGGGACAGGCGGGGAGACCCAGTACTTC. Amino acid sequence: CSGTGGETQYF.

This clone showed up many times. The rearrangement joins TRBV6-1 to TRBJ1-2; the D is unclear. V lost 6 bases, J lost 0 bases, and 8 bases lay in between. This CDR3 is 13 amino acids long. Germline assignment: CDR1 MNHNS and CDR2 SASEGT. The DNA for the CDR3 is TGTGCCAGCAGGGTAGTTTCTAACTATGGCTACACCTTC. It encodes CASRVVSNYGYTF.

By sample fraction, this clone is medium-sized. The CDR3 region is CASSGKLGQGFTGELFF. CDR3 DNA: TGTGCCAGCAGTGGAAAATTGGGACAGGGTTTCACCGGGGAGCTGTTTTTT. The chain is built from TRBV6-1 and TRBJ2-2; TRBD1 matches at 9 bases. This CDR3 is built from 17 residues. CDR1 and CDR2 from the germline V gene are MNHNS and SASEGT. V gave up 4 bases and J gave up 4 bases; unmatched junction bases: 10.

This clone was found many times. CDR3 region: CASSYVLRNNQPQHF. CDR3 DNA: TGTGCCAGCAGTTATGTGCTCAGAAACAATCAGCCCCAGCATTTT. The chain recombines TRBV6-2 or TRBV6-3 with TRBJ1-5; D is uncertain. V was clipped by 3 bases and J by 3 bases, with 12 bases between them. CDR3 size: 15 residues. Germline V lookup: CDR1 MNHEY, CDR2 SVGEGT.